Listed below are T cell receptor beta chains from one sample, sequenced in a study of cytomegalovirus exposure and HLA in healthy donors. Profiled with immunoSEQ multiplex PCR; TCRdb holds only in-frame clones, not every one. Of some 120,000 clones in the sample, around 81% were seen once. The sample taken for sequencing was PBMCs. The receptor source for this set is a female donor in good health and CMV-seronegative. Each CDR3 is given with its conserved first and last residue. Each record gives: J gene, V gene, CDR3 protein.

J gene: TRBJ2-3
V gene: TRBV30
CDR3 protein: CAWSVTYRGGGITDTQYF

J gene: TRBJ2-1
V gene: TRBV18
CDR3 protein: CASSPPSRGRYANEQFF

J gene: TRBJ2-5
V gene: TRBV18
CDR3 protein: CASSPPMDRGEETQYF

J gene: TRBJ1-1
V gene: TRBV19
CDR3 protein: CASSIARDFMNTEAFF

J gene: TRBJ2-5
V gene: TRBV19
CDR3 protein: CASRDRGIQETQYF

J gene: TRBJ2-5
V gene: TRBV6-1
CDR3 protein: CASRDREIGTQYF

J gene: TRBJ2-5
V gene: TRBV27
CDR3 protein: CASSYPGREQYF

J gene: TRBJ1-1
V gene: TRBV5-1
CDR3 protein: CASSRGGTTEAFF

J gene: TRBJ1-3
V gene: TRBV5-6
CDR3 protein: CASSLGVTGAGNTIYF

J gene: TRBJ2-1
V gene: TRBV4-1
CDR3 protein: CASSQDSQRSNNEQFF

J gene: TRBJ2-2
V gene: TRBV28
CDR3 protein: CASKSGTGELFF

J gene: TRBJ2-5
V gene: TRBV7-9
CDR3 protein: CASSPGVGHGETQYF

J gene: TRBJ1-5
V gene: TRBV19
CDR3 protein: CASSRGNQPQHF

J gene: TRBJ2-5
V gene: TRBV10-1
CDR3 protein: CASSESRGQETQYF

J gene: TRBJ1-1
V gene: TRBV18
CDR3 protein: CASSVTGAPNTEAFF

J gene: TRBJ2-3
V gene: TRBV4-1
CDR3 protein: CASSQRGRGQHADTQYF

J gene: TRBJ2-1
V gene: TRBV7-9
CDR3 protein: CASSLGPLTSGRVEQFF

J gene: TRBJ2-3
V gene: TRBV11-2
CDR3 protein: CASSHLAGSSTDTQYF

J gene: TRBJ2-1
V gene: TRBV7-6
CDR3 protein: CASSPYQAIPNNEQFF

J gene: TRBJ2-1
V gene: TRBV4-1
CDR3 protein: CASSQGLAGGLYNEQFF

J gene: NA
V gene: TRBV6-1
CDR3 protein: CASARRSSRSHEQYF

J gene: TRBJ2-7
V gene: TRBV11-2
CDR3 protein: CASSRLAGGPSSYEQYF